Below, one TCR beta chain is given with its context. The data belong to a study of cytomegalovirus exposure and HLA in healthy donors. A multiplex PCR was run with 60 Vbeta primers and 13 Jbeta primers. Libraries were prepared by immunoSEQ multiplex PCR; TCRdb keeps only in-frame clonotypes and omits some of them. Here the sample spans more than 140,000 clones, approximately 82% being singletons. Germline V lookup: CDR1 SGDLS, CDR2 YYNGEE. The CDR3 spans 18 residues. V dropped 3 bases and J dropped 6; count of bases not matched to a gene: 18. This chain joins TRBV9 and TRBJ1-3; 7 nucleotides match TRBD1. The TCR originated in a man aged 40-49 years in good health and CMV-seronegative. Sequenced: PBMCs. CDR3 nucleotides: TGTGCCAGCAGCGCCCCCCGCGGGACAGTATTTGATTTAAACACCATATATTTT. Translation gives CASSAPRGTVFDLNTIYF.